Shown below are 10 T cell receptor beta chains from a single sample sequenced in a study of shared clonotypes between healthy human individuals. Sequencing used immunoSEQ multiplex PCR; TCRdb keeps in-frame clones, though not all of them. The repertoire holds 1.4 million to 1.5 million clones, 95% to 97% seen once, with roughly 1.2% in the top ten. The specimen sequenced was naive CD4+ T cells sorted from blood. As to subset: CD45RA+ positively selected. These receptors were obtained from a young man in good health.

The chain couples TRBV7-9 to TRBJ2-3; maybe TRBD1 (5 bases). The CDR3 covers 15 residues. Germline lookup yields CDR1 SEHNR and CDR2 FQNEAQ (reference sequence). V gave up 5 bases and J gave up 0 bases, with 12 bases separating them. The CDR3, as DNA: TGTGCCAGCAGCAAACTCCGACAGAGCACAGATACGCAGTATTTT. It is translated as CASSKLRQSTDTQYF.

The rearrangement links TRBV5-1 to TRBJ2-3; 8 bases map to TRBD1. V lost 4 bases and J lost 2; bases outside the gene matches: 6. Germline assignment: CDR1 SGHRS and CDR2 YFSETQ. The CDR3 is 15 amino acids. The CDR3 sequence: CASSQGQADTDTQYF. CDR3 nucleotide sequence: TGCGCCAGCAGCCAGGGACAGGCTGACACAGATACGCAGTATTTT.

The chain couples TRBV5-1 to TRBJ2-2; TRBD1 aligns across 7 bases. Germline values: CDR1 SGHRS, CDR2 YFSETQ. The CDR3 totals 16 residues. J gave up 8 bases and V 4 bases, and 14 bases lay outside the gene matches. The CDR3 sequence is CASSPIVTGEIGELFF. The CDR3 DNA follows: TGCGCCAGCAGCCCCATCGTTACAGGGGAGATAGGGGAGCTGTTTTTT. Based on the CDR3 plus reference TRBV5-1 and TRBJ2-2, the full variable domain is KAGVTQTPRYLIKTRGQQVTLSCSPISGHRSVSWYQQTPGQGLQFLFEYFSETQRNKGNFPGRFSGRQFSNSRSEMNVSTLELGDSALYLCASSPIVTGEIGELFFGEGSRLTVL.

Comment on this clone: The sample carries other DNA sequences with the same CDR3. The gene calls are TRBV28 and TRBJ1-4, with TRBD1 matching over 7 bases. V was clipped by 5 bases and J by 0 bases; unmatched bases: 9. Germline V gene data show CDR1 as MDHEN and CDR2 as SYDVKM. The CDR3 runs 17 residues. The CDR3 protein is CASSPRTGSATNEKLFF. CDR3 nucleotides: TGTGCCAGCAGTCCGAGGACAGGATCCGCAACTAATGAAAAACTGTTTTTT. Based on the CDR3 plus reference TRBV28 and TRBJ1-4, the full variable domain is DVKVTQSSRYLVKRTGEKVFLECVQDMDHENMFWYRQDPGLGLRLIYFSYDVKMKEKGDIPEGYSVSREKKERFSLILESASTNQTSMYLCASSPRTGSATNEKLFFGSGTQLSVL.

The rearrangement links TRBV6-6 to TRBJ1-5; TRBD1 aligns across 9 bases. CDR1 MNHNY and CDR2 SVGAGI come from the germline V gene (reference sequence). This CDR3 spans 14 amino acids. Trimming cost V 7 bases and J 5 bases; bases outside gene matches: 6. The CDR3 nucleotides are TGTGCCAGCACCTACCGGGACAGGGATCAGCCCCAGCATTTT. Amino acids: CASTYRDRDQPQHF.

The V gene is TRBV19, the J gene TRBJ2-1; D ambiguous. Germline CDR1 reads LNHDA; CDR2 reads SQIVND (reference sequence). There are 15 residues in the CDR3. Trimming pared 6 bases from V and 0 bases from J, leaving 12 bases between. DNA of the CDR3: TGTGCCAGTAGCTGGAAGGCCTTCTCCTACAATGAGCAGTTCTTC. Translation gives CASSWKAFSYNEQFF.

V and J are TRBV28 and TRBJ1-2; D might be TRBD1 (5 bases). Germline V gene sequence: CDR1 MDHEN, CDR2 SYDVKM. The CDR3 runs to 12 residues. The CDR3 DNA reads TGTGCAACATCGCCCCTGGGGGGTGGCTACACCTTC. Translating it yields CATSPLGGGYTF.

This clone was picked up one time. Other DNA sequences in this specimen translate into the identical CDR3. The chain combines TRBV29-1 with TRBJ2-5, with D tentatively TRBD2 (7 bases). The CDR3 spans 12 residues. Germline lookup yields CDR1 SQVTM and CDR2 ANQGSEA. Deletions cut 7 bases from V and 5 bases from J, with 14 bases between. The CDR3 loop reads CSGRGGPETQYF. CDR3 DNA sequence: TGCAGCGGGAGGGGGGGGCCGGAGACCCAGTACTTC. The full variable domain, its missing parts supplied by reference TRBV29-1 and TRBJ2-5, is SAVISQKPSRDICQRGTSLTIQCQVDSQVTMMFWYRQQPGQSLTLIATANQGSEATYESGFVIDKFPISRPNLTFSTLTVSNMSPEDSSIYLCSGRGGPETQYFGPGTRLLVL.

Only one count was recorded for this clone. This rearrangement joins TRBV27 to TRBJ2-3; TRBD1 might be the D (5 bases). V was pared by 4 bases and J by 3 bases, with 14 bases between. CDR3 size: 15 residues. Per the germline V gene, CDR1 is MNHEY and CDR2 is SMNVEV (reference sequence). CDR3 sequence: CASSSDSDLTDTQYF. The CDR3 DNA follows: TGTGCCAGCAGTTCTGACAGCGACCTTACAGATACGCAGTATTTT.

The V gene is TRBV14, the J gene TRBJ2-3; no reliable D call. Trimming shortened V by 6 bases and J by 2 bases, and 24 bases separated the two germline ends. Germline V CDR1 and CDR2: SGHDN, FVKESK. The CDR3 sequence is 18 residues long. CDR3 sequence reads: CASRRGLHAGEATDTQYF. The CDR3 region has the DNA TGTGCCAGCAGACGTGGTCTCCATGCCGGTGAGGCCACAGATACGCAGTATTTT.